The 6 T cell receptor beta chains given below trace back to one sample, sequenced in a study of blood T cell repertoires in COVID-19. Only in-frame clones appear in the TCRdb table, and some are missing; sequencing was by immunoSEQ multiplex PCR. The table lists about 350,000 clones, 88% of them singletons. Sequencing input: peripheral blood. The receptor set was obtained from a woman aged 65 to 85 with COVID-19, enrolled during active disease.

This chain connects TRBV18 to TRBJ1-1, with 9 bases lining up with TRBD1. Per germline, CDR1 KGHSH and CDR2 LQKENI. V was pared by 3 bases and J by 4 bases, with 3 bases of the junction left unmatched. The CDR3 contains 14 residues. The CDR3 spells CASSPGQGTTEAFF. The CDR3 nucleotides are TGTGCCAGCTCACCGGGACAGGGAACCACTGAAGCTTTCTTT.

The chain has TRBV28 and TRBJ1-1; unclear D gene. The V end was cut by 5 bases, the J end by 0 bases, with 13 bases between. Per germline, CDR1 MDHEN and CDR2 SYDVKM. The CDR3 has 15 amino acids. CDR3 nucleotide sequence: TGTGCCAGCAGTCTGGAGAGGGAGATGAACACTGAAGCTTTCTTT. This codes for CASSLEREMNTEAFF.

This chain joins TRBV27 and TRBJ2-7, with 12 bases identical to TRBD2. The germline V gene encodes CDR1 MNHEY and CDR2 SMNVEV (reference sequence). Losses at the gene ends were 2 bases for V and 1 base for J; bases not matched to a gene: 6. The CDR3 is 17 residues long. CDR3 residues: CASSLRLAGAGSYEQYF. The DNA for the CDR3 is TGTGCCAGCAGTTTACGACTAGCGGGGGCGGGGTCCTACGAGCAGTACTTC.

A note on this clone: Other DNA sequences in this sample translate to the same CDR3. V and J are TRBV29-1 and TRBJ1-1; 9 positions agree with TRBD1. Trimming removed 6 bases from V and 3 bases from J; junction bases left unmatched: 2. The germline V gene encodes CDR1 SQVTM and CDR2 ANQGSEA. The CDR3 loop spans 12 amino acids. CDR3 coding DNA: TGCAGCGTCGGGACAGGGTACACTGAAGCTTTCTTT. Translation: CSVGTGYTEAFF.

This chain links TRBV28 with TRBJ1-2, with 7 bases identical to TRBD1. V gave up 7 bases and J gave up 8 bases; unmatched junction bases: 7. CDR3 length: 12 amino acids. Germline CDR1 MDHEN, CDR2 SYDVKM. The CDR3 loop reads CASMGQPQGYTF. CDR3 nucleotides: TGTGCCAGCATGGGACAGCCCCAAGGCTACACCTTC.

The V gene is TRBV20-1, the J gene TRBJ2-3; tentatively, D is TRBD2 (6 bases). The germline V gene has CDR1 DFQATT and CDR2 SNEGSKA (reference sequence). V dropped 3 bases and J dropped 1 base, with 11 bases sitting between them. The CDR3 consists of 14 residues. CDR3 protein: CSASGGTRTDTQYF. CDR3 DNA sequence: TGCAGTGCTAGTGGAGGGACTCGCACAGATACGCAGTATTTT.